This TCR beta chain comes out of a study of cytomegalovirus exposure and HLA in healthy donors. Turning to this clone: The antigen is undetermined.

Broader study findings: It is likely that the observed cluster of highly shared sequence variants was a sequencing artifact. A missense variant in DCLRE1C was later tied to TCR beta V- and J-gene trimming.

This CDR3 has 14 residues. Trimming stripped 8 bases from V and 1 base from J, with 11 bases between. Germline CDR1 is PRHDT and CDR2 is FYEKMQ (reference sequence). Primers included in the PCR were 60 Vbeta and 13 Jbeta primers. Profiled with immunoSEQ multiplex PCR; TCRdb holds only in-frame clones, not every one. The sample has nearly 110,000 clones; about two thirds are singletons. The sequencing sample was made of PBMCs. This chain uses TRBV13 with TRBJ2-2; TRBD2 is a possible D gene (6 bases). This TCR derives from a female donor in good health and CMV-seronegative. CDR3 region: CASSTGENTGELFF. CDR3 DNA: TGTGCCAGCTCCACGGGAGAGAACACCGGGGAGCTGTTTTTT.